The 12 T cell receptor beta chains given below trace back to one sample, sequenced in a study of T cell changes during pregnancy in multiple sclerosis. Using immunoSEQ multiplex PCR, the repertoire was profiled, and TCRdb retains in-frame clones only, with some absent. The data hold 40,000 to 45,000 clones, with 85% to 90% observed a single time. This sample comprised CD4+ T cells from peripheral blood mononuclear cells, obtained in the first trimester of pregnancy. The receptors stem from a female donor with multiple sclerosis, enrolled in a pregnancy study.

This rearrangement joins TRBV7-5 to TRBJ1-2. TRBV7-5 is flagged as a pseudogene. This CDR3 spans 15 amino acids. Written as DNA, the CDR3 is TGTGTCAGAAGCTACGAGGTGAACAAGACCTATGGCTACACCTTC. Translating gives CVRSYEVNKTYGYTF.

The chain uses TRBV27 and TRBJ2-1; TRBD2 aligns across 12 bases. Germline loops: CDR1 MNHEY, CDR2 SMNVEV (reference sequence). The CDR3 totals 17 residues. With 0 bases clipped from V and 8 bases from J, the junction kept 8 bases outside the gene matches. The CDR3 loop is CASSLSWTSGMGDEQFF. In DNA, the CDR3 is TGTGCCAGCAGTTTATCATGGACTAGCGGGATGGGGGATGAGCAGTTCTTC.

The J gene is TRBJ2-1, the V gene TRBV5-1; TRBD2 agrees at 7 bases. Germline CDR1 reads SGHRS; CDR2 reads YFSETQ. The trim removed 0 bases at V and 3 bases at J, leaving 3 bases unmatched. The CDR3 loop spans 15 amino acids. In DNA form, the CDR3 reads TGCGCCAGCAGCTTGGAGGCGGGAGTCTACAATGAGCAGTTCTTC. As protein: CASSLEAGVYNEQFF.

The chain recombines TRBV7-6 with TRBJ2-2, with D perhaps TRBD1 (5 bases). In germline, CDR1 is SGHVS, CDR2 FNYEAQ. The CDR3 is made up of 16 amino acids. V lost 0 bases to trimming and J lost 9 bases, with 17 bases between them. The CDR3 loop is CASSLARDQGWRELFF. CDR3 DNA: TGTGCCAGCAGCTTAGCTAGGGATCAGGGATGGAGGGAGCTGTTTTTT. Supplemented by reference TRBV7-6 and TRBJ2-2, the full variable domain reads GAGVSQSPRYKVTKRGQDVALRCDPISGHVSLYWYRQALGQGPEFLTYFNYEAQQDKSGLPNDRFSAERPEGSISTLTIQRTEQRDSAMYRCASSLARDQGWRELFFGEGSRLTVL.

This clone came up once. The rearrangement uses TRBV19 and TRBJ2-2; TRBD2 is a possible D gene (6 bases). The germline V gene has CDR1 LNHDA and CDR2 SQIVND (reference sequence). V lost 4 bases to trimming and J lost 6 bases, with 15 bases between them. The CDR3 contains 15 residues. The CDR3 sequence: CASSNMGGMAGELFF. Written as DNA, the CDR3 is TGTGCCAGTAGTAATATGGGGGGAATGGCCGGGGAGCTGTTTTTT.

The chain employs TRBV6-4 and TRBJ1-1; D gene unclear. With 3 bases removed from V and 5 bases from J, the gap between germline ends came to 10 bases. The CDR3 extends over 13 amino acids. Germline CDR1 MRHNA, CDR2 SNTAGT. The CDR3 protein is CASSEAAGTEAFF. CDR3 in DNA: TGTGCCAGCAGTGAAGCGGCGGGAACTGAAGCTTTCTTT.

The CDR3 DNA sequence: TGTGCCAGTACCCGAATGTCCGGGTACAATGAGCAGTTCTTC. This gives the protein CASTRMSGYNEQFF. The chain joins TRBV19 to TRBJ2-1; no clear D. The V gene lost 7 bases and the J gene lost 4 bases, with 14 bases spanning the gap. CDR1 and CDR2 (germline): LNHDA, SQIVND (reference sequence). The CDR3 has 14 amino acids.

The chain recombines TRBV5-5 with TRBJ2-2, with D unclear. V gave up 0 bases and J gave up 8 bases, with 17 bases separating them. CDR1 and CDR2 from the germline V gene are SGHKS and YYEKEE (reference sequence). CDR3 length: 16 amino acids. The CDR3 protein is CASSLETSQKTGELFF. The DNA for the CDR3 is TGTGCCAGCAGCTTGGAGACTTCCCAGAAGACGGGGGAGCTGTTTTTT.

The chain carries TRBV4-2 and TRBJ1-4, with D maybe TRBD1 (5 bases). This CDR3 is 15 amino acids long. CDR1 and CDR2 (germline): LGHNA, YNFKEQ. Trimming took off 0 bases at V and 6 bases at J, with 11 bases between the two ends. Here the CDR3 reads CASSQDWGGDEKLFF. The CDR3 DNA reads as TGTGCCAGCAGCCAAGATTGGGGGGGGGATGAAAAACTGTTTTTT.

The chain carries TRBV11-2 and TRBJ2-5; the match to TRBD2 covers 7 bases. CDR1 is SGHAT and CDR2 is FQNNGV in the germline V gene. V lost 5 bases and J lost 3; bases outside the gene matches: 9. The CDR3 has 15 amino acids. Here the CDR3 reads CASSTTRDYKETQYF. As DNA, the CDR3 is TGTGCCAGCAGCACCACCCGGGACTACAAAGAGACCCAGTACTTC.

A single count supports this clone. The chain combines TRBV7-2 with TRBJ1-1, with TRBD1 identical over 7 bases. From germline, CDR1 is SGHTA and CDR2 FQGNSA. The CDR3 has 14 amino acids. J gave up 3 bases and V 5 bases, and 6 bases lay outside the gene matches. CDR3 DNA sequence: TGTGCCAGCAGCCGTCAGGGGGGTGACACTGAAGCTTTCTTT. This gives the protein CASSRQGGDTEAFF.

This chain uses TRBV5-1 with TRBJ2-6, with 11 positions matching TRBD2. Germline-derived CDR1 and CDR2 are SGHRS and YFSETQ. The V segment lost 4 bases and the J segment 3 bases; nucleotides outside the gene matches: 6. The CDR3 consists of 17 residues. CDR3 in amino acids: CASSLRLAGIGANVLTF. In DNA, the CDR3 is TGCGCCAGCAGCCTGAGACTAGCGGGGATTGGGGCCAACGTCCTGACTTTC.